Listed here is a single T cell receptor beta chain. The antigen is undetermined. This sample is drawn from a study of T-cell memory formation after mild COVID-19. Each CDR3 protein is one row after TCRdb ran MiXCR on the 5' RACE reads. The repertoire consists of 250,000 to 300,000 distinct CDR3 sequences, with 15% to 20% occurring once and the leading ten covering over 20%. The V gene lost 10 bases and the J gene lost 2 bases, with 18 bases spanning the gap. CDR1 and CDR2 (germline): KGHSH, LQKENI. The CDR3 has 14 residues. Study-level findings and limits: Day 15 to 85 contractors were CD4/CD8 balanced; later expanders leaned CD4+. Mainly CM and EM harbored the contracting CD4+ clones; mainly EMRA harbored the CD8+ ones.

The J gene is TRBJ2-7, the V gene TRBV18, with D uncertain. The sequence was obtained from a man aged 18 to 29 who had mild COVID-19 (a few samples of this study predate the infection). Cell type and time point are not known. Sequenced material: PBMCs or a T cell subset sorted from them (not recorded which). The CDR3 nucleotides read TGTGCCACCCATAACGCTGTTATGCCCTACGAGCAGTACTTC. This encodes CATHNAVMPYEQYF.